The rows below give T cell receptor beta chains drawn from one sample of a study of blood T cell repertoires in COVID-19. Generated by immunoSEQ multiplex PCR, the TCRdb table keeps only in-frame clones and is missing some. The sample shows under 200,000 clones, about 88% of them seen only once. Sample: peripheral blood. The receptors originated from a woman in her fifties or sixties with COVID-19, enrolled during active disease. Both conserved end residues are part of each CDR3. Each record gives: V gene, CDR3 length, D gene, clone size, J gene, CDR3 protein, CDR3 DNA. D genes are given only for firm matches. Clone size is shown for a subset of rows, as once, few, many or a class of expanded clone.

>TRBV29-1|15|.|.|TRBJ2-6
CSVDVQGTGANVLTF
TGCAGCGTTGACGTACAGGGTACTGGGGCCAACGTCCTGACTTTC
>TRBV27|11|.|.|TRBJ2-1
CASSLNSEQFF
TGTGCCAGCAGTTTGAACAGTGAGCAGTTCTTC
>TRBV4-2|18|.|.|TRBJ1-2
CASSQDLGEQALLYGYTF
TGTGCCAGCAGCCAAGATCTAGGGGAACAGGCCCTCCTTTATGGCTACACCTTC
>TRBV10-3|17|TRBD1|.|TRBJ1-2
CAISEPTGQGDGYGYTF
TGTGCCATCAGTGAACCAACTGGACAGGGTGACGGCTATGGCTACACCTTC
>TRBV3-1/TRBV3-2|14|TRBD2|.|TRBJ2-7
CASSQTSGEGEQYF
TGTGCCAGCAGCCAAACTAGCGGGGAAGGCGAGCAGTACTTC
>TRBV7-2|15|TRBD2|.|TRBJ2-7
CASSQTSGVAYEQYF
TGTGCCAGCAGCCAGACTAGCGGGGTCGCCTACGAGCAGTACTTC
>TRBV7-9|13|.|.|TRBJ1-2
CASSLGNRAGYTF
TGTGCCAGCAGCTTAGGGAACAGGGCGGGCTACACCTTC
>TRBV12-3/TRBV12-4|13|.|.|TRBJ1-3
CASNWASGNTIYF
TGTGCCAGCAATTGGGCCTCTGGAAACACCATATATTTT
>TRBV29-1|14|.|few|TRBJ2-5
CSVEWASEEETQYF
TGCAGCGTTGAGTGGGCTAGCGAAGAAGAGACCCAGTACTTC
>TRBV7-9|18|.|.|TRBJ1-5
CASSLAGEAGVGNQPQHF
TGTGCCAGCAGCTTAGCAGGCGAAGCGGGGGTGGGCAATCAGCCCCAGCATTTT
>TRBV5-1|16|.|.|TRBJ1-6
CASSRRSGWEGDPLHF
TGCGCCAGCAGCCGTAGATCTGGTTGGGAGGGAGATCCCCTCCACTTT
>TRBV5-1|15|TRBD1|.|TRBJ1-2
CASSTYWTGNYGYTF
TGCGCCAGCAGCACATACTGGACAGGCAATTATGGCTACACCTTC
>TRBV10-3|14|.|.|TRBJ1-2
CAISESRGLDGYTF
TGTGCCATCAGTGAGTCTCGGGGGTTAGATGGCTACACCTTC
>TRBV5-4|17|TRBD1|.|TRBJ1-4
CASSLDIQGVGNEKLFF
TGTGCCAGCAGCTTGGATATACAGGGGGTCGGTAATGAAAAACTGTTTTTT
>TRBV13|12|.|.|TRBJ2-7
CASSYRRNEQYF
TGTGCCAGCAGCTACAGGCGGAACGAGCAGTACTTC
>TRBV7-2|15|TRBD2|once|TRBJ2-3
CASSLVAGVTDTQYF
TGTGCCAGCAGCTTAGTGGCGGGGGTCACAGATACGCAGTATTTT
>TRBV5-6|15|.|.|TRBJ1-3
CASTSGGLSGNTIYF
TGTGCCAGCACCTCTGGGGGCCTATCTGGAAACACCATATATTTT
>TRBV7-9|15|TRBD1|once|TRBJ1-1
CASSPKDRENTEAFF
TGTGCCAGCAGCCCTAAAGACAGGGAGAACACTGAAGCTTTCTTT
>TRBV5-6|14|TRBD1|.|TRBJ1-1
CASSTDRGRTEAFF
TGTGCCAGCAGCACCGACAGGGGACGCACTGAAGCTTTCTTT
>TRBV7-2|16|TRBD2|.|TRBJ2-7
CASSLSSGGVPYEQYF
TGTGCCAGCAGCTTGAGTAGCGGGGGGGTACCCTACGAGCAGTACTTC
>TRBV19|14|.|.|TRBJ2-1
CASSMLASGNEQFF
TGTGCCAGTAGTATGTTGGCGTCGGGCAATGAGCAGTTCTTC
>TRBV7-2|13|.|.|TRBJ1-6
CASSLDRDSPLHF
TGTGCCAGCAGCTTAGACAGGGATTCACCCCTCCACTTT
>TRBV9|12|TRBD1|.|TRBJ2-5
CASSVGQGAQYF
TGTGCCAGCAGCGTAGGGCAGGGGGCCCAGTACTTC